This TCR beta chain was recovered during a study of immune evolution from preneoplasia to lung adenocarcinoma. Study-wide points: Later-stage lesions appeared to have more T cells, more diversity, less clonality. Top clone share appeared to fall from AAH through AIS, MIA, adenocarcinoma.

The protocol was immunoSEQ multiplex PCR, while the TCRdb copy is restricted to in-frame clones and leaves out a portion. This repertoire shows 4,500 to 5,000 clones, 80% to 90% found once; its top ten account for around a tenth. This clone was observed a few times. The antigen remains unidentified. This CDR3 has 16 residues. J lost 4 bases, V lost 2 bases, and 9 bases had no gene match. Germline V gene lookup returns CDR1 MDHEN and CDR2 SYDVKM. The sequence derives from a donor of 70 years or more with lung adenocarcinoma. Material: FFPE adjacent normal lung tissue. The rearrangement joins TRBV28 to TRBJ1-2; 8 bases align to TRBD1. The CDR3 sequence: CASSLAGGSSIYGYTF. CDR3 DNA: TGTGCCAGCAGTTTAGCAGGGGGCTCCAGCATCTATGGCTACACCTTC.